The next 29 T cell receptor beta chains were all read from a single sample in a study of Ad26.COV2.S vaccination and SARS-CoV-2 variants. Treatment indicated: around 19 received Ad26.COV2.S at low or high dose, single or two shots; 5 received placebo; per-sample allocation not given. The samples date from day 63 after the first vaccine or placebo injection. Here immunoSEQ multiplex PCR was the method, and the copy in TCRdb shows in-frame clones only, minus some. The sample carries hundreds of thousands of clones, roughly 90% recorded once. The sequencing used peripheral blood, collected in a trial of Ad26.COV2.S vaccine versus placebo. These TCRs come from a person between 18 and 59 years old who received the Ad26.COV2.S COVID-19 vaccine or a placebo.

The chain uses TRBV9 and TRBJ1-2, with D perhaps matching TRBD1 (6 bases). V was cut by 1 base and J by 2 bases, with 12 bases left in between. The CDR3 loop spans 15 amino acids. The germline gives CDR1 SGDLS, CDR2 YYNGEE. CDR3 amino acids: CASSVSVGGNYGYTF. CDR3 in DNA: TGTGCCAGCAGCGTAAGTGTAGGGGGGAACTATGGCTACACCTTC.

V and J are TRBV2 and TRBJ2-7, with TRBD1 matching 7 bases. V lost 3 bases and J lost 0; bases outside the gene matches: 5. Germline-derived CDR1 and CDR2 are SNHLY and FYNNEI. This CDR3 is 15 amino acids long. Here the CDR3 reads CASSEGRGSSYEQYF. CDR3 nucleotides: TGTGCCAGCAGTGAGGGCAGGGGGAGCTCCTACGAGCAGTACTTC.

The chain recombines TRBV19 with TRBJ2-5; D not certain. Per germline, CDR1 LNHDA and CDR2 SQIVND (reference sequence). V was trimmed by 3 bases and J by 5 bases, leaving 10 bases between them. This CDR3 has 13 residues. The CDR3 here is CASSISFRETQYF. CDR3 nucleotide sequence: TGTGCCAGTAGTATTTCTTTCCGGGAGACCCAGTACTTC.

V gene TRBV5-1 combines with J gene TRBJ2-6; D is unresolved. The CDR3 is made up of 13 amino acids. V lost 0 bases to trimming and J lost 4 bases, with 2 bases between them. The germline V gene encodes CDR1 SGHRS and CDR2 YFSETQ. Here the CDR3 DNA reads TGCGCCAGCAGCTTGGCAGGGGCCAACGTCCTGACTTTC. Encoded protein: CASSLAGANVLTF.

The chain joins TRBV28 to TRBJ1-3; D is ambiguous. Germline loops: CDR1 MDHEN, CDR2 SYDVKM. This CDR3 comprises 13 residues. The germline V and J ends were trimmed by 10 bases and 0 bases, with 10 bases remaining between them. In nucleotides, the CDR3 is TGTGCCACCCTGGATAGCTCTGGAAACACCATATATTTT. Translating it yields CATLDSSGNTIYF.

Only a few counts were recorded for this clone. The CDR3 coding sequence is TGTGCCAGTAGTAGGGACCGAACGAACACTGAAGCTTTCTTT. This encodes CASSRDRTNTEAFF. The chain joins TRBV19 to TRBJ1-1, with TRBD1 as a possible D gene (5 bases). Germline V gene data show CDR1 as LNHDA and CDR2 as SQIVND (reference sequence). The germline V and J ends were trimmed by 4 bases and 1 base, with 10 bases remaining between them. The CDR3 is 14 amino acids.

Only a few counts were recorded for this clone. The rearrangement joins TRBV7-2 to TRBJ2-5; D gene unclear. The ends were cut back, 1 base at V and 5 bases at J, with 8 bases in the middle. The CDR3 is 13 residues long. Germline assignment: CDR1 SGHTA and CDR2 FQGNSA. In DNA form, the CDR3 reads TGTGCCAGCAGCTTAGGGTTTCGGGAGACCCAGTACTTC. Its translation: CASSLGFRETQYF.

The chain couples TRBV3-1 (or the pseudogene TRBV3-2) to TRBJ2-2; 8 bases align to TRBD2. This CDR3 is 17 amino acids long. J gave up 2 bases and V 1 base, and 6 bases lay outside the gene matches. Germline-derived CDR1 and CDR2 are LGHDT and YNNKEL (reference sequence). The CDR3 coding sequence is TGTGCCAGCAGCCAAGCCAGCGGGGGAGACAACACCGGGGAGCTGTTTTTT. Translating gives CASSQASGGDNTGELFF.

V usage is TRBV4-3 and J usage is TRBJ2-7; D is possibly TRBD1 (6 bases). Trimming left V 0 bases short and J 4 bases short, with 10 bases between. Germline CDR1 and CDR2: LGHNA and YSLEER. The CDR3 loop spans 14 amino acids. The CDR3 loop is CASSQEEQGYEQYF. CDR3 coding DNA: TGCGCCAGCAGCCAAGAAGAACAGGGTTACGAGCAGTACTTC.

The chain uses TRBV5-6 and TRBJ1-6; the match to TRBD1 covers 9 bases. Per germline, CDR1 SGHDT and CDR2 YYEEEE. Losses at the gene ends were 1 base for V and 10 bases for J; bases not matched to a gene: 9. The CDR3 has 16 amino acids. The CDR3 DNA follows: TGTGCCAGCAGCTTGACCGGACAGGGGCTCGTATCACCCCTCCACTTT. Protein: CASSLTGQGLVSPLHF.

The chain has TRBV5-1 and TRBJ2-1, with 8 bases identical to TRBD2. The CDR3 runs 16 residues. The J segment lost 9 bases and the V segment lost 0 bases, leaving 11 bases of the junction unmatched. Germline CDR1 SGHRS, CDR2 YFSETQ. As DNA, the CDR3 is TGCGCCAGCAGCTTGGGTCGAAGCGGGAGAGTGGGTGAGCAGTTCTTC. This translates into CASSLGRSGRVGEQFF.

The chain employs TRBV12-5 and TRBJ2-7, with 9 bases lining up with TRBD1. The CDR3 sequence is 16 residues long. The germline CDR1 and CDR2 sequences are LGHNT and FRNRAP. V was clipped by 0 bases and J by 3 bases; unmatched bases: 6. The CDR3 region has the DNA TGTGCTAGTGGTTTGGTCCGGGACAGGGTGTTCTACGAGCAGTACTTC. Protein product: CASGLVRDRVFYEQYF.

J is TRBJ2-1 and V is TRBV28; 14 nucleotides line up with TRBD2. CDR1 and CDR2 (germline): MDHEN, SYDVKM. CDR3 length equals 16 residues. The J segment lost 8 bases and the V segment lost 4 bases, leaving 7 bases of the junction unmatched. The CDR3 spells CASSSPGTSGRHEQFF. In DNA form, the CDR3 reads TGTGCCAGCAGTTCCCCCGGGACTAGCGGGAGACATGAGCAGTTCTTC.

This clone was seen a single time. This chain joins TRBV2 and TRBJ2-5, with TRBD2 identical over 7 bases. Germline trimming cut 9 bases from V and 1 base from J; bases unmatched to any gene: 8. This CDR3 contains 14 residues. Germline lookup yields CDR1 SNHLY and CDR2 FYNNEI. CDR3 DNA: TGTGCCAGGAACCCAAGGACTAGCCAAGAGACCCAGTACTTC. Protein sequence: CARNPRTSQETQYF.

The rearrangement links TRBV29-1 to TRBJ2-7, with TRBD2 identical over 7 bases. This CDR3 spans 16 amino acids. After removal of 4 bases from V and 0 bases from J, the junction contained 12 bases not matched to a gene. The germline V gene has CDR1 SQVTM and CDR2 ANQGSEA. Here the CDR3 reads CSVGSGRSSRSYEQYF. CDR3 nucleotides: TGCAGCGTTGGGTCCGGGAGGAGTAGCCGCTCCTACGAGCAGTACTTC.

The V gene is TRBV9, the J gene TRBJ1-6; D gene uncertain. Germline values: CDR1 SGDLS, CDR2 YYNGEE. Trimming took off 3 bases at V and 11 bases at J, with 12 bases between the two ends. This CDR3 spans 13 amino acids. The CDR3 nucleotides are TGTGCCAGCAGCGCCTTGGAGGCTACACCCCTCCACTTT. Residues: CASSALEATPLHF. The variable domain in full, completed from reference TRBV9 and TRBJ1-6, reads DSGVTQTPKHLITATGQRVTLRCSPRSGDLSVYWYQQSLDQGLQFLIQYYNGEERAKGNILERFSAQQFPDLHSELNLSSLELGDSALYFCASSALEATPLHFGNGTRLTVT.

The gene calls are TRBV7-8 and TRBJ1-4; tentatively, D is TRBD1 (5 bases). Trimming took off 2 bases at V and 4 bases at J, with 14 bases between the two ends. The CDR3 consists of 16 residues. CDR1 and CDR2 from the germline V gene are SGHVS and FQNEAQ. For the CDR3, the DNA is TGTGCCAGCAGCTTAAGTGGGACCGCTTTTAATGAAAAACTGTTTTTT. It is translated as CASSLSGTAFNEKLFF.

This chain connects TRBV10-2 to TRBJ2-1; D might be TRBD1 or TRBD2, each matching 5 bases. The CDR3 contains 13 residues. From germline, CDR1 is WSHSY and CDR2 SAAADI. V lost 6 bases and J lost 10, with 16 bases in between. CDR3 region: CASSPAGGIEQFF. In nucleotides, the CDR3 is TGCGCCAGCAGCCCTGCTGGGGGAATCGAGCAGTTCTTC.

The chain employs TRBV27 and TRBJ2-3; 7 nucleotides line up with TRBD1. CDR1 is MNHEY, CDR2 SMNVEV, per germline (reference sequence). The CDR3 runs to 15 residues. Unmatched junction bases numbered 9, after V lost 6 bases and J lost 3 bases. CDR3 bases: TGTGCCAGCAGCAACAGGGGCTTGCGGACAGATACGCAGTATTTT. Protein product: CASSNRGLRTDTQYF.

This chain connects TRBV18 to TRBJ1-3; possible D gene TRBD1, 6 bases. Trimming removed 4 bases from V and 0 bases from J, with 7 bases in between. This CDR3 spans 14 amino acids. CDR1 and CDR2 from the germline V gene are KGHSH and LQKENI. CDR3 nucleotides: TGTGCCAGCTCACGGGACAACTCTGGAAACACCATATATTTT. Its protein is CASSRDNSGNTIYF.

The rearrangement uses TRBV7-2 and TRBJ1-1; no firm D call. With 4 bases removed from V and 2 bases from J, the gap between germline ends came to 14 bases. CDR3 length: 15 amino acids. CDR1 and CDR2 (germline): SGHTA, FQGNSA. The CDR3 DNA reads TGTGCCAGCAGCTGGTCCCCCGGGCCTAACACTGAAGCTTTCTTT. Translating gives CASSWSPGPNTEAFF.

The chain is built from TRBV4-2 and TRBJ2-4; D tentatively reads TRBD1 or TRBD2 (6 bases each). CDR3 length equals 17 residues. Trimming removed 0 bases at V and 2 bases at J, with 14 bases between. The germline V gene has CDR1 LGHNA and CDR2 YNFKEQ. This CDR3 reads CASSQDDRRESKNIQYF. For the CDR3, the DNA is TGTGCCAGCAGCCAAGATGACAGGAGGGAGTCCAAAAACATTCAGTACTTC.

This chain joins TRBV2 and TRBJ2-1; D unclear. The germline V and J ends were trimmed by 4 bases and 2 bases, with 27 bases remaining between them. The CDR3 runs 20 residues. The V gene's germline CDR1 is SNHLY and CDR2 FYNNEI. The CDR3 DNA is TGTGCCAGCAGTGGGGTCGTAAGGAACAATAATAGGACGCCCTACAATGAGCAGTTCTTC. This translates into CASSGVVRNNNRTPYNEQFF.

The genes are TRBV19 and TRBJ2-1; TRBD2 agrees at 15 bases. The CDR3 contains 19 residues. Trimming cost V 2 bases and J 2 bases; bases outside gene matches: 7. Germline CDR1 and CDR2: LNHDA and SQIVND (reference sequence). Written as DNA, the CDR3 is TGTGCCAGTAGTATAAAAGGACTAGCGGGAGGGCATCCCTACAATGAGCAGTTCTTC. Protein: CASSIKGLAGGHPYNEQFF.

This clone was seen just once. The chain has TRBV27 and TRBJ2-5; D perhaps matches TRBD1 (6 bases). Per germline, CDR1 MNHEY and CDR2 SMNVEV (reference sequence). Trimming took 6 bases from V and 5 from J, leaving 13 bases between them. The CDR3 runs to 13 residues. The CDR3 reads CASRDSNAETQYF. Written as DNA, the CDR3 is TGTGCCAGCAGGGACAGTAATGCGGAGACCCAGTACTTC.

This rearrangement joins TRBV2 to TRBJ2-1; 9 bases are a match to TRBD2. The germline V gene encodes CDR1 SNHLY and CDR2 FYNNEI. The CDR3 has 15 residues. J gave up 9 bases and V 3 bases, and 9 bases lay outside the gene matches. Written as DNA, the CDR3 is TGTGCCAGCAGTGATTTAGCGGGAGAATATATTGAGCAGTTCTTC. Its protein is CASSDLAGEYIEQFF.

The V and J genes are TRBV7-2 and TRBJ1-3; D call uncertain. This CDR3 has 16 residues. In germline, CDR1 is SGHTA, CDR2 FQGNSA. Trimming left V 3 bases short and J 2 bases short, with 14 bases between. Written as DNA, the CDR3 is TGTGCCAGCAGCTTTGGGGAGTTTGACACTGGAAACACCATATATTTT. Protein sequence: CASSFGEFDTGNTIYF.

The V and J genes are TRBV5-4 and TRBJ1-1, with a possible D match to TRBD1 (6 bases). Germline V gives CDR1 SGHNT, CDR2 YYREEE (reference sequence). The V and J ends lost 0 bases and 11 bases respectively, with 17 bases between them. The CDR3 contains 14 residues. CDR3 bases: TGTGCCAGCAGCTTGGATAGGACAGTATCACGGGCTTTCTTT. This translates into CASSLDRTVSRAFF.

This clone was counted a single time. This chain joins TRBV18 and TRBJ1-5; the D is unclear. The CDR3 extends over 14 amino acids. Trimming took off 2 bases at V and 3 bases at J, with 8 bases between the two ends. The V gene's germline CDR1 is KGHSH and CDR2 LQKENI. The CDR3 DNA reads TGTGCCAGCTCACCAGGGCCAGACAATCAGCCCCAGCATTTT. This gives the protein CASSPGPDNQPQHF.